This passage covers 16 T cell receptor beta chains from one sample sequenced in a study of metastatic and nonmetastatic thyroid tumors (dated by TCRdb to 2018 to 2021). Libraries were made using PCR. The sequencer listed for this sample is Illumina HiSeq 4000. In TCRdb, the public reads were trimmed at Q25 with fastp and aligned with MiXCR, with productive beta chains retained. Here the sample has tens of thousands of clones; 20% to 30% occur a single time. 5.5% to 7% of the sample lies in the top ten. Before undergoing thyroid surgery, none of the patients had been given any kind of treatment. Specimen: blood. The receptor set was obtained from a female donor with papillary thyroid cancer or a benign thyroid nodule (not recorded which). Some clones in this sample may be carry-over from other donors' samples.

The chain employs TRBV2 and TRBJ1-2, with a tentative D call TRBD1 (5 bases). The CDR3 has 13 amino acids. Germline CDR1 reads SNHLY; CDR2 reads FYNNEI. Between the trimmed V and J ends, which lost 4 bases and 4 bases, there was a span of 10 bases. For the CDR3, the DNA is TGTGCCAGCAGTGGACAGCCCACCTATGGCTACACCTTC. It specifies CASSGQPTYGYTF.

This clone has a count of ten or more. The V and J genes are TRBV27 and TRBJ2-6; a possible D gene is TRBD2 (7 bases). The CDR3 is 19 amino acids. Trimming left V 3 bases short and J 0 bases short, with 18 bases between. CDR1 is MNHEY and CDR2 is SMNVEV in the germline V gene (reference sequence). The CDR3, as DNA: TGTGCCAGCAGTTTCCTGGGGGCGGGAGACCACTCTGGGGCCAACGTCCTGACTTTC. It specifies CASSFLGAGDHSGANVLTF.

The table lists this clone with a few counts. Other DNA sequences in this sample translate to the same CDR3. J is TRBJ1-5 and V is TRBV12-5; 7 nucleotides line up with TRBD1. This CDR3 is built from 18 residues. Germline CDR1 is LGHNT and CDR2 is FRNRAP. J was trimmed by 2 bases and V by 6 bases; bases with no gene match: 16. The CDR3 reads CASGIDRDRGGGNQPQHF. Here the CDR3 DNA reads TGTGCTAGTGGCATAGACAGGGACCGGGGGGGTGGCAATCAGCCCCAGCATTTT.

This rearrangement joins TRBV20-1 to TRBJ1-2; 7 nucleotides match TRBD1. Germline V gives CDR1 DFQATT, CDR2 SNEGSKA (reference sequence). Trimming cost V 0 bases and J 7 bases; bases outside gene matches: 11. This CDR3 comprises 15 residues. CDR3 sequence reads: CSARDLHQTGAGYTF. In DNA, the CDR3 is TGCAGTGCTAGAGATCTTCACCAAACAGGGGCTGGCTACACCTTC.

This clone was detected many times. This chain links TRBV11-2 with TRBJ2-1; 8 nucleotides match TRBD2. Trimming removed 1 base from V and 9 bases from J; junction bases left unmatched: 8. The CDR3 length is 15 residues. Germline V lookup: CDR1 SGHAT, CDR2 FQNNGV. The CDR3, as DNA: TGTGCCAGCAGCTTAGTCAGCGGGGGCCTCGGTGAGCAGTTCTTC. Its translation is CASSLVSGGLGEQFF. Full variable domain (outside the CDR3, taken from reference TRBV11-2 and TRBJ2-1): EAGVAQSPRYKIIEKRQSVAFWCNPISGHATLYWYQQILGQGPKLLIQFQNNGVVDDSQLPKDRFSAERLKGVDSTLKIQPAKLEDSAVYLCASSLVSGGLGEQFFGPGTRLTVL.

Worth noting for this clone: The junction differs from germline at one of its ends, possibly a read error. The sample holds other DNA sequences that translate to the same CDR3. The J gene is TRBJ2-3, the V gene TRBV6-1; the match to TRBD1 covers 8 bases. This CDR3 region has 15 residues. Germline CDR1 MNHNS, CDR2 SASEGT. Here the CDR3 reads CASSTGGRGTDTQYF. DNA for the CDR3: TGTGCCAGTAGTACAGGGGGTAGAGGCACAGATACCCAGTATTTT.

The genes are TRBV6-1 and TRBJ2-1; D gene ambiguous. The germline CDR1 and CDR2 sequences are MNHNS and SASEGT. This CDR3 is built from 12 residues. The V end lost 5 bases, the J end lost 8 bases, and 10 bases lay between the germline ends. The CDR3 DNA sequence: TGTGCCAGCAGTCCTGAATCGGATGAGCAGTTCTTC. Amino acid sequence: CASSPESDEQFF.

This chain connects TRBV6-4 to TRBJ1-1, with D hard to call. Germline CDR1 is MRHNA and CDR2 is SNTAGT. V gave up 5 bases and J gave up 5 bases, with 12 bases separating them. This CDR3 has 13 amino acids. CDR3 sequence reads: CASSSVSNTEAFF. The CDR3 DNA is TGTGCCAGCAGTTCGGTATCCAATACTGAAGCTTTCTTT.

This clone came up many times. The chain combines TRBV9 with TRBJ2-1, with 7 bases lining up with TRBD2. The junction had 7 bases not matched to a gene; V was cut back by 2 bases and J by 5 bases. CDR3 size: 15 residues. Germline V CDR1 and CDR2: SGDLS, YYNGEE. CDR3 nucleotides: TGTGCCAGCAGCGTCGGTAGCGGGCGACACAATGAGCAGTTCTTC. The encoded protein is CASSVGSGRHNEQFF.

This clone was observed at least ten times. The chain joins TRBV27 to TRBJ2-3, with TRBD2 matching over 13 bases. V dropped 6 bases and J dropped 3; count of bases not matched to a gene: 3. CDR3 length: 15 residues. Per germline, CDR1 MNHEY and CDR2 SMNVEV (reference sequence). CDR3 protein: CASSWTSGRTDTQYF. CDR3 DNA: TGTGCCAGCAGCTGGACTAGCGGGAGAACAGATACGCAGTATTTT.

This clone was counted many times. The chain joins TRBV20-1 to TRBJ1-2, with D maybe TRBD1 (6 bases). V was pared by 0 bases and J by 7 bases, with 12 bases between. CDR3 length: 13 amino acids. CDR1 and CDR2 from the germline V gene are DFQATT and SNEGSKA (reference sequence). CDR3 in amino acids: CSARDRQASGYTF. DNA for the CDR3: TGCAGTGCTAGAGATCGACAGGCGAGTGGCTACACCTTC.

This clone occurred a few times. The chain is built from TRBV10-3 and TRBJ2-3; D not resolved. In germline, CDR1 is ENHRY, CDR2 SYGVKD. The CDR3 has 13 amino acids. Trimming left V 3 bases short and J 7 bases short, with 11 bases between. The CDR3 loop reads CAISERSGYTQYF. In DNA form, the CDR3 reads TGTGCCATCAGTGAACGCTCTGGCTATACGCAGTATTTT.

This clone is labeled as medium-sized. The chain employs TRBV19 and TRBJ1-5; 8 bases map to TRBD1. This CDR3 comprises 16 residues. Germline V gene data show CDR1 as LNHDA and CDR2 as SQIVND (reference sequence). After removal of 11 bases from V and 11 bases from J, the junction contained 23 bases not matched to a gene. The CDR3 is CAASPLNTGGKSTQHF. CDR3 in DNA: TGTGCCGCCTCGCCACTAAACACAGGGGGTAAATCGACCCAGCATTTT.

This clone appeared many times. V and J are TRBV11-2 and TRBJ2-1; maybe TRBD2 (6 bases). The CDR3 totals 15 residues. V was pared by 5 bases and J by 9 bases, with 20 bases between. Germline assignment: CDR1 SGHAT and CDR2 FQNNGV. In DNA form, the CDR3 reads TGTGCCAGCAGCCCGATTAGAAAAATGCGGGGTGAGCAGTTCTTC. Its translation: CASSPIRKMRGEQFF.

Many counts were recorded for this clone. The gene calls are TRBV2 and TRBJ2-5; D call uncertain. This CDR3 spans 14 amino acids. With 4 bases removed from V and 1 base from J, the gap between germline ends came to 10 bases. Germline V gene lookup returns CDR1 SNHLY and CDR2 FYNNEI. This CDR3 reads CASSATGIQETQYF. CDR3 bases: TGTGCCAGCAGTGCCACCGGAATCCAAGAGACCCAGTACTTC.

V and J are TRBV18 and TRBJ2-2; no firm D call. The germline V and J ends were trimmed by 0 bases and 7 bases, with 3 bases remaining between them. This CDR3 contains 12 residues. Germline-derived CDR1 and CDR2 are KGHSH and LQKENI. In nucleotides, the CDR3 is TGTGCCAGCTCACCACCGGGCGGGGAGCTGTTTTTT. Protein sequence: CASSPPGGELFF. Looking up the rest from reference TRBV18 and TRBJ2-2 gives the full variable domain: NAGVMQNPRHLVRRRGQEARLRCSPMKGHSHVYWYRQLPEEGLKFMVYLQKENIIDESGMPKERFSAEFPKEGPSILRIQQVVRGDSAAYFCASSPPGGELFFGEGSRLTVL.